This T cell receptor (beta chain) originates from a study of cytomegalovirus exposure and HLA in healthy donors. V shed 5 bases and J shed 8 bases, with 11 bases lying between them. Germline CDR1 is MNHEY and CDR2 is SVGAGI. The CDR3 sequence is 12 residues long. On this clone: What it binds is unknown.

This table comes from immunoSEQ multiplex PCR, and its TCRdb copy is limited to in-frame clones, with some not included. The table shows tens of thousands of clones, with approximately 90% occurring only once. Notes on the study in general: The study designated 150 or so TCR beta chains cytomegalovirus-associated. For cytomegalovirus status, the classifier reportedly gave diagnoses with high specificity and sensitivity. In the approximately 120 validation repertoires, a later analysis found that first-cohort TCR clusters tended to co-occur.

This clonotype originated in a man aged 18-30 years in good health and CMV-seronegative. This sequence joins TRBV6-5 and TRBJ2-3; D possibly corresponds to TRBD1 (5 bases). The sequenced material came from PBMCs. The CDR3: CASSTKGFTQYF. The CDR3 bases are TGTGCCAGCAGTACCAAGGGGTTTACGCAGTATTTT.